This TCR beta chain comes out of a study of OX40 agonist ivuxolimab in advanced cancers. The germline V gene encodes CDR1 MNHEY and CDR2 SVGAGI. The CDR3 extends over 14 amino acids. Measured with immunoSEQ multiplex PCR; TCRdb has only the in-frame clones, and not every one. The sample has more than 95,000 clones, approximately 93% seen once. This chain links TRBV6-5 with TRBJ2-5; 9 nucleotides match TRBD1. TRBJ2-7 explains the end of the DNA better; the J call may be wrong. The source material was CD4+ or CD8+ T cells sorted from blood, sampled in a trial of the OX40 agonist ivuxolimab. The origin of this receptor is an adult with an advanced solid tumor such as melanoma, head and neck, liver or kidney cancer. The CDR3 DNA sequence: TGTGCCAGCAGTACCGACAGGGGGGCTTACGAGCAGTACTTC. Protein sequence: CASSTDRGAYEQYF.